This T cell receptor beta chain was recorded in a study of cytomegalovirus exposure and HLA in healthy donors. About the research overall: Ancestry clustering placed around 80% of 350 to 500 genotyped donors in the Caucasian-associated cluster. Study outcomes and limitations: Per published reports, the classifier diagnosed cytomegalovirus status with high specificity and sensitivity.

The donors gave bone marrow, and they were healthy. Germline CDR1 and CDR2: SQVTM and ANQGSEA. CDR3 size: 14 residues. J was trimmed by 0 bases and V by 4 bases; bases with no gene match: 4. PCR was performed using 60 Vbeta and 13 Jbeta primers. Clones were sequenced by immunoSEQ multiplex PCR, and TCRdb holds only the in-frame ones, with some missing. The table shows some 180,000 clones, with approximately 80% occurring only once. A note on this clone: Its target is not known.

The chain employs TRBV29-1 and TRBJ2-7, with 9 bases matching TRBD2. The origin of this receptor is a man aged 18-30 years in good health and CMV-seronegative. The sequencing input was PBMCs. The CDR3, as DNA: TGCAGCGTTGCCCAGGGACTAGCCTCCTACGAGCAGTACTTC. Protein product: CSVAQGLASYEQYF.